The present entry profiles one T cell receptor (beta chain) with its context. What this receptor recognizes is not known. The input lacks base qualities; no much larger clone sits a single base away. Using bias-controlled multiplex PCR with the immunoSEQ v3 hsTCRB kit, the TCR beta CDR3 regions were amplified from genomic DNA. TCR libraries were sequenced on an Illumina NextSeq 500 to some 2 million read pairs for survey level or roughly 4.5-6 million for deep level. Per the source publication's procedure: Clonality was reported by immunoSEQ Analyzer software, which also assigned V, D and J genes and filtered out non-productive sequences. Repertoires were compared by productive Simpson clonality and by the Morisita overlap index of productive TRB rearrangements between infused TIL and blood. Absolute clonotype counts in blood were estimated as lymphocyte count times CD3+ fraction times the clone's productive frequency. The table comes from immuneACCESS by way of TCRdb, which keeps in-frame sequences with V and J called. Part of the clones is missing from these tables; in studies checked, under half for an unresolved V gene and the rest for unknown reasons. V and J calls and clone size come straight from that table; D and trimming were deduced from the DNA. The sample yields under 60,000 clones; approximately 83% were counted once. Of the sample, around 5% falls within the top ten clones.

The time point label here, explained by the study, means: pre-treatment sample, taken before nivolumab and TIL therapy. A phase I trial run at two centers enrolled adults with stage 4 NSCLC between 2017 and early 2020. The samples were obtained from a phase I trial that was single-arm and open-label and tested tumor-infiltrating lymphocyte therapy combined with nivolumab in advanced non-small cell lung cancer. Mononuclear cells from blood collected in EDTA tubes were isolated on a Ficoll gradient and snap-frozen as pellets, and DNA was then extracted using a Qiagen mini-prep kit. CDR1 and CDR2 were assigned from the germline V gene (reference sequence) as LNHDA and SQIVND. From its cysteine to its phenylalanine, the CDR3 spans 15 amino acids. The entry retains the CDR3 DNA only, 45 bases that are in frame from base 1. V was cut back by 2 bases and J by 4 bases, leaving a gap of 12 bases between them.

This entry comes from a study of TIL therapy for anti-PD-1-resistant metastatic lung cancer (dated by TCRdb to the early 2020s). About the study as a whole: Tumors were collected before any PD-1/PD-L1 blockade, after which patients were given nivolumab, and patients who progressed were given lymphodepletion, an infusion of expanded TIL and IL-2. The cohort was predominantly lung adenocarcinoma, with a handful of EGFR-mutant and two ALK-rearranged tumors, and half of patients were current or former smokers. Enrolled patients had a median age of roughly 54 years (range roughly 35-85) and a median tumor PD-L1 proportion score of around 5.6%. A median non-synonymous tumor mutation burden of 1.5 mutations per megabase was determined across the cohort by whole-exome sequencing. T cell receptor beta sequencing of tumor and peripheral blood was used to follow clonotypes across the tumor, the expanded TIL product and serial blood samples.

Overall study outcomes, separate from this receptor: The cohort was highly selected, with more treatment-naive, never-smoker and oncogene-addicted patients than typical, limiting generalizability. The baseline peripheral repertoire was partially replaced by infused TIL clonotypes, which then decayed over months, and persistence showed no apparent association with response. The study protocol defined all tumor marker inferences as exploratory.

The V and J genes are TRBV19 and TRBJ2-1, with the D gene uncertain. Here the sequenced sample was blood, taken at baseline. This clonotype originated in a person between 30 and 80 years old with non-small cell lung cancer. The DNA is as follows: TGTGCCAGTAGTATATCCCCCGCAGGTTACAATGAGCAGTTCTTC. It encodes CASSISPAGYNEQFF. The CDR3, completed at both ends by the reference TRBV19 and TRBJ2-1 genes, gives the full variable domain DGGITQSPKYLFRKEGQNVTLSCEQNLNHDAMYWYRQDPGQGLRLIYYSQIVNDFQKGDIAEGYSVSREKKESFPLTVTSAQKNPTAFYLCASSISPAGYNEQFFGPGTRLTVL.